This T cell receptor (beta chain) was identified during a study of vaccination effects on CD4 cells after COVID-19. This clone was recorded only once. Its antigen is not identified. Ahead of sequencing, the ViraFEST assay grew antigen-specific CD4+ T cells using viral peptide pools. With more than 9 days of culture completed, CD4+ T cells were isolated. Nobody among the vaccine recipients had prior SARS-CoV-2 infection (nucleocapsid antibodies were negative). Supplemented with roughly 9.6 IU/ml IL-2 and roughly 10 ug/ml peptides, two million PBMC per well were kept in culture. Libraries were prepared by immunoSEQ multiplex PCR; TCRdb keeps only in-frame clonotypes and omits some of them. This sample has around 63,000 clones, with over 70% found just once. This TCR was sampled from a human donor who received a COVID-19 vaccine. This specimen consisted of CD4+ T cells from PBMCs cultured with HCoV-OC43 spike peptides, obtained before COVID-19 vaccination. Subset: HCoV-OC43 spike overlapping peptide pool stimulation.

The CDR3 here is CANRRQGNTEAFF. In nucleotides, the CDR3 is TGTGCCAACCGAAGACAGGGGAACACTGAAGCTTTCTTT. The chain couples TRBV28 to TRBJ1-1; 7 nucleotides align to TRBD1. The trim removed 10 bases at V and 1 base at J, leaving 6 bases unmatched. Looked up from germline, CDR1 is MDHEN and CDR2 is SYDVKM. This CDR3 has 13 residues. Drawing the rest from reference TRBV28 and TRBJ1-1, the complete variable domain is DVKVTQSSRYLVKRTGEKVFLECVQDMDHENMFWYRQDPGLGLRLIYFSYDVKMKEKGDIPEGYSVSREKKERFSLILESASTNQTSMYLCANRRQGNTEAFFGQGTRLTVV.